This TCR beta chain came from a study of identifying expanded T cells in peripheral blood. Study-wide points: Across healthy donors, higher total template counts meant significantly greater roughly 2-week count variance.

During the collection period, no donor immune events like infections were recorded. Concerning this clone itself: Its cognate antigen is unknown.

The table came from immunoSEQ multiplex PCR; TCRdb's copy has only in-frame clones and leaves some out. The table shows 70,000 or so clones, with roughly 88% occurring only once. The specimen was blood. This sequence was found in a person aged 18 to 75 in good health.

The DNA for the CDR3 is TGTGCCTGGAGTGGAGGACTACGCAATGAGCAGTTCTTC. It yields the protein CAWSGGLRNEQFF. The V and J genes are TRBV30 and TRBJ2-1; D may be TRBD2 (6 bases). This CDR3 spans 13 amino acids. Germline-derived CDR1 and CDR2 are GTSNPN and SVGIG (reference sequence). V lost 1 base and J 6 bases, leaving 10 bases between the germline ends.